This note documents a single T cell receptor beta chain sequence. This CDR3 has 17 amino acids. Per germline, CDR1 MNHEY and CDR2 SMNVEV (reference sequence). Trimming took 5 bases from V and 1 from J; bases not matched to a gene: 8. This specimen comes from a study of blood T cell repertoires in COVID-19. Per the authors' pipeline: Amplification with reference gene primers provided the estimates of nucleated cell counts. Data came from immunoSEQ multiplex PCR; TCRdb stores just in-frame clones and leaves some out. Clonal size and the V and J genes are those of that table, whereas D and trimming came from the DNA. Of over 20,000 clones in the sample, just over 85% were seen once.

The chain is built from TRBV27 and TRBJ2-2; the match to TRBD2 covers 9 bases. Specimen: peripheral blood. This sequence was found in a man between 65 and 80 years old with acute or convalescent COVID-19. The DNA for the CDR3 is TGTGCCAGCAGTCCCCTGGGAGCGGGAGGGAACACCGGGGAGCTGTTTTTT. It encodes CASSPLGAGGNTGELFF.